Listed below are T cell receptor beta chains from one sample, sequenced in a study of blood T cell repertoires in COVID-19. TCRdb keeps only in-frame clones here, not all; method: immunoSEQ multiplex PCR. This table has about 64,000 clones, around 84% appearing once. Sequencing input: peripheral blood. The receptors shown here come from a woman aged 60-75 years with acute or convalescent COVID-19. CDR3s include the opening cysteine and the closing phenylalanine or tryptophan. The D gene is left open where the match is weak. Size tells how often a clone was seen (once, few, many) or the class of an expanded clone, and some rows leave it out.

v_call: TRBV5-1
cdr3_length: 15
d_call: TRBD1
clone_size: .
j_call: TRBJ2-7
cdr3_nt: TGCGCCAGCAGCTTGGGAGGACAGGGGCCCTACGAGCAGTACTTC
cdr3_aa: CASSLGGQGPYEQYF

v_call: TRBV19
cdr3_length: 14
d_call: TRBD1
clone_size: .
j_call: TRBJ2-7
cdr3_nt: TGTGCCAGTGGTTCCGGGACAGTCAAGGACGAGCAGTACTTC
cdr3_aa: CASGSGTVKDEQYF

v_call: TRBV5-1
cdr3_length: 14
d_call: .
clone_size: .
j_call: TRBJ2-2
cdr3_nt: TGCGCCAGCAATAGTGGAGCGAACACCGGGGAGCTGTTTTTT
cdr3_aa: CASNSGANTGELFF

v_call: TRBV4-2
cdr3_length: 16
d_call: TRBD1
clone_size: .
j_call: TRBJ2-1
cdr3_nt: TGTGCCAGCAGCCGAACAGGGGATCCCTCCTACAATGAGCAGTTCTTC
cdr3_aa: CASSRTGDPSYNEQFF

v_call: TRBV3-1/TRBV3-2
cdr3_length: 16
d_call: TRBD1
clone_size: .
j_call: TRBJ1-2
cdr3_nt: TGTGCCAGCAGCCAAGCCTTACAGGGGACGCGGTATGGCTACACCTTC
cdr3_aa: CASSQALQGTRYGYTF

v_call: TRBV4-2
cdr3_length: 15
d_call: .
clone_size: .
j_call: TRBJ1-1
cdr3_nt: TGTGCCAGCAGCCAAGGGAAGGGGGGGAGCACTGAAGCTTTCTTT
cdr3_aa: CASSQGKGGSTEAFF

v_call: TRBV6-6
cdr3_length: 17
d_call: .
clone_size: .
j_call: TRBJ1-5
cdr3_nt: TGTGCCAGCAGTCGCGCGTCCTCGGGTTTTAGCAATCAGCCCCAGCATTTT
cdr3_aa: CASSRASSGFSNQPQHF

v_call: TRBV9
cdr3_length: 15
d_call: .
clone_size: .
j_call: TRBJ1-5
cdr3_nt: TGTGCCAGCAGCGTACGCGGCCACGCCAATCAGCCCCAGCATTTT
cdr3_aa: CASSVRGHANQPQHF

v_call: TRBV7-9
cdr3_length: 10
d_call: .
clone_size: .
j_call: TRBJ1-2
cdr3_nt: TGTGCCAGCAGCTTAGGGGGGCCAACCTTC
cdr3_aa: CASSLGGPTF

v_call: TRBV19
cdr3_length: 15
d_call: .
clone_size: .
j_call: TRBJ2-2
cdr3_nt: TGTGCCAGTAGTATAGAAGGAGGGGACACCGGGGAGCTGTTTTTT
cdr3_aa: CASSIEGGDTGELFF

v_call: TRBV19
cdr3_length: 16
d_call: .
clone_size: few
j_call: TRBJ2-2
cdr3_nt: TGTGCCAGTAGTATTACTGGTCAGGGGACGACCGGGGAGCTGTTTTTT
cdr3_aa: CASSITGQGTTGELFF

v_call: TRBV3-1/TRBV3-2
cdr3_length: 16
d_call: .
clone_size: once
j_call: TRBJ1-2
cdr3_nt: TGTGCCAGCAGCCACCCCAGGGACAACCCCTTCTATGGCTACACCTTC
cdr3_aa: CASSHPRDNPFYGYTF

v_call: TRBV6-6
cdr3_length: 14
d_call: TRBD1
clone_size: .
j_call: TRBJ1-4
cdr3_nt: TGTGCCAGCAGTAGACAGGGGGCGGGTGAAAAACTGTTTTTT
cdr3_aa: CASSRQGAGEKLFF

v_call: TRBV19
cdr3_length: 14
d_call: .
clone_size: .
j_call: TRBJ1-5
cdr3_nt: TGTGCCAGTAAGCGGACAGTGAGCAATCAGCCCCAGCATTTT
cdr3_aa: CASKRTVSNQPQHF

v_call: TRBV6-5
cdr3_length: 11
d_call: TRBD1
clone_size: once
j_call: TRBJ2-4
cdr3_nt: TGTGCCAGCAGAAGACAGGGGGTCCAGTACTTC
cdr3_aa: CASRRQGVQYF

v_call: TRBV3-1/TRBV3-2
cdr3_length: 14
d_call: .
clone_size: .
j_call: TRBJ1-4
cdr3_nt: TGTGCCAGCAGCCAAGGAAGGGGTAATGAAAAACTGTTTTTT
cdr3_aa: CASSQGRGNEKLFF

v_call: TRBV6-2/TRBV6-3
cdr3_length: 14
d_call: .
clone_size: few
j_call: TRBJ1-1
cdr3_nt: TGTGCCAGCAGTTACAGGGGCGCGGACACTGAAGCTTTCTTT
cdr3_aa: CASSYRGADTEAFF

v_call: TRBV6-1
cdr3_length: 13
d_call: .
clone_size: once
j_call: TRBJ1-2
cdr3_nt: TGTGCCAGCAGTGAAGGTCAGAACTATGGCTACACCTTC
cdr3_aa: CASSEGQNYGYTF

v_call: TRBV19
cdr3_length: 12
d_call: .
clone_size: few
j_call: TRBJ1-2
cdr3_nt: TGTGCAACAGGCCCTACTAACTATGGCTACACCTTC
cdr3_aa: CATGPTNYGYTF

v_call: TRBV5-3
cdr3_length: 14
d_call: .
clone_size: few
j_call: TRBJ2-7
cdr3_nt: TGTGCCAGAAGCTCGGGACACTTGCCCTACGAGCAGTACTTC
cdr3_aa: CARSSGHLPYEQYF

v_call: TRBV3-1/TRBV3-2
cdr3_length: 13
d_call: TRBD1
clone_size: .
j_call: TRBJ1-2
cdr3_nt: TGTGCCAGCAGCCCCGGGACAGGCTATGGCTACACCTTC
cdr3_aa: CASSPGTGYGYTF

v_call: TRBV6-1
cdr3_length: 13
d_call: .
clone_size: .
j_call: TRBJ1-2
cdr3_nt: TGTGCCAGCAGTGAAGGCGGGTCCCATGGCTACACCTTC
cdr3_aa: CASSEGGSHGYTF

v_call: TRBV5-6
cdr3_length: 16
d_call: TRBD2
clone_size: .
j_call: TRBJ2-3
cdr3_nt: TGTGCCAGCAGTTGGGAGGGACTAGCGGGAAAAGATACGCAGTATTTT
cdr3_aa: CASSWEGLAGKDTQYF

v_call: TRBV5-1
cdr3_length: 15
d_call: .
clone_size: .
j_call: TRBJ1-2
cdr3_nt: TGCGCCAGCAGCTTGTTACAGGCAAATATTGATGGCTACACCTTC
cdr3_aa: CASSLLQANIDGYTF

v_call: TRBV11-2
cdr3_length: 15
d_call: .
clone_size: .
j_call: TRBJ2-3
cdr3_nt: TGTGCCAGCAGCCACTTACAGGCGAGCACAGATACGCAGTATTTT
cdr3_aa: CASSHLQASTDTQYF

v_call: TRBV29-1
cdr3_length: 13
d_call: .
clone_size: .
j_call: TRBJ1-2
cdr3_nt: TGCAGCGTTGTTGGACACTCTAACTATGGCTACACCTTC
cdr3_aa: CSVVGHSNYGYTF

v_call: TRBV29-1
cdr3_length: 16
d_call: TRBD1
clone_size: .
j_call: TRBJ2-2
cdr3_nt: TGCAGCGTGGCTGCGGGACAGGGGGCGAACACCGGGGAGCTGTTTTTT
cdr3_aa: CSVAAGQGANTGELFF

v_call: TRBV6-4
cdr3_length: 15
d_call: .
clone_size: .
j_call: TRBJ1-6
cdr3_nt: TGTGCCACCGCCTCAGGACGCGGAGGTAATTCACCCCTCCACTTT
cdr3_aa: CATASGRGGNSPLHF

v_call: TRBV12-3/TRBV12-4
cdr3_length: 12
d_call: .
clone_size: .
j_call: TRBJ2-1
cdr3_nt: TGTGCCAGCAGTTTAGTTAGCCATGAGCAGTTCTTC
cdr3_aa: CASSLVSHEQFF

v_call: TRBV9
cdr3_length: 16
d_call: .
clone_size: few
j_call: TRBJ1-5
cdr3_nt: TGTGCCAGCAGCCCAATGCGAGGGAGGGTAGGTCAGCCCCAGCATTTT
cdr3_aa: CASSPMRGRVGQPQHF

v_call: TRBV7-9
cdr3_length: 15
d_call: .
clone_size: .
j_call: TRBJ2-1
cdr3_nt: TGTGCCAGCAGCCTAGTTTTGGGCAGTTACAATGAGCAGTTCTTC
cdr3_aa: CASSLVLGSYNEQFF

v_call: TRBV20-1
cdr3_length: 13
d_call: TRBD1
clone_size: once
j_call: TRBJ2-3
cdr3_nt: TGCAGTGCTAGTGGGACAGGTCTAGATACGCAGTATTTT
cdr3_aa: CSASGTGLDTQYF

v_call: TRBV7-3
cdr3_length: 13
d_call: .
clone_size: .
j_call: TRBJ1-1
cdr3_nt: TGTGCCAGCAGCTTGGAGGGGAACACTGAAGCTTTCTTT
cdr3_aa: CASSLEGNTEAFF

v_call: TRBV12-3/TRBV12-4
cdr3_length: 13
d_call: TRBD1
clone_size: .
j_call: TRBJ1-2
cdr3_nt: TGTGCCAGCACCCGGGACAGACGATATGGCTACACCTTC
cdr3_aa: CASTRDRRYGYTF

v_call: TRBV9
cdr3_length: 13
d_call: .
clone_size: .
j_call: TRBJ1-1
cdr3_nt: TGTGCCAGCAGGCCGTACAGGGAGGGTGAAGCTTTCTTT
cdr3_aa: CASRPYREGEAFF

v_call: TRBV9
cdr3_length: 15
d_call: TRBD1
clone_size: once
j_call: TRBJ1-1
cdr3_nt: TGTGCCAGCAGCGCGTGGGACAGGGAGAACACTGAAGCTTTCTTT
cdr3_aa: CASSAWDRENTEAFF

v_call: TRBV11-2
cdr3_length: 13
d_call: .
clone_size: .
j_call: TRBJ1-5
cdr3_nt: TGTGCCAGCAGCTTCCAAGCCGGTCAGCCCCAGCATTTT
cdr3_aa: CASSFQAGQPQHF

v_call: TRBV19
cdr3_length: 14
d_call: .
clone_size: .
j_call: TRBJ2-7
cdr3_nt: TGTGCCAGTAGCCCGGACACCGGAACCTACGAGCAGTACTTC
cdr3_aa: CASSPDTGTYEQYF

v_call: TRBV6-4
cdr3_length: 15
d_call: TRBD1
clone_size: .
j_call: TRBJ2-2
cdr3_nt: TGTGCCAGCAGTGAGACCGGGACAGGAGGCGGGGAGCTGTTTTTT
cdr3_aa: CASSETGTGGGELFF

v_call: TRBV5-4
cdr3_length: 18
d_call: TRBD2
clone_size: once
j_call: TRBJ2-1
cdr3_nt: TGTGCCAGCAGCTTAGGACTAGCGGGGTCGAGCTCCTACAATGAGCAGTTCTTC
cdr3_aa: CASSLGLAGSSSYNEQFF

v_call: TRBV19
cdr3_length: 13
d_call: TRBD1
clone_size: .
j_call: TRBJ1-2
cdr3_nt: TGTGCCACTTCCCCGGGCGACAGGGCTGGCTACACCTTC
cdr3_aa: CATSPGDRAGYTF

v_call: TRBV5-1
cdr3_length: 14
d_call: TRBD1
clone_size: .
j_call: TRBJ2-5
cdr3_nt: TGCGCCAGCAGTGGGACAGGGGGCGCGGAGACCCAGTACTTC
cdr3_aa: CASSGTGGAETQYF

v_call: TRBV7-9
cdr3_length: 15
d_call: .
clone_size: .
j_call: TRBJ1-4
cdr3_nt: TGTGCCAGCAGCAGCACAGGGTCCCCTAATGAAAAACTGTTTTTT
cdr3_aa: CASSSTGSPNEKLFF

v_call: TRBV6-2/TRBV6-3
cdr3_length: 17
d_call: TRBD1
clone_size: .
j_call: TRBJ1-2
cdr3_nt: TGTGCCAGCAGTTACGAAACGGGACAGGGGGTTGACTATGGCTACACCTTC
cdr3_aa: CASSYETGQGVDYGYTF

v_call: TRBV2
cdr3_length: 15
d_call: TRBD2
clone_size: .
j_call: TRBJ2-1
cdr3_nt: TGTGCCAGCAGTGGGTCTAGCGGGGGGGCCAATGAGCAGTTCTTC
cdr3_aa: CASSGSSGGANEQFF

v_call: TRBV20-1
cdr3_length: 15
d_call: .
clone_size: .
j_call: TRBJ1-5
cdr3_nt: TGCAGTGCTAGTTTTGGAGCCAATAGCAATCAGCCCCAGCATTTT
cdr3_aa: CSASFGANSNQPQHF

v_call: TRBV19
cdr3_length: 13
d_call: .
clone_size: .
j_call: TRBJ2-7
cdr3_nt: TGTGCCAGTAGTGTGTCGTCTTCCTACGAGCAGTACTTC
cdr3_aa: CASSVSSSYEQYF

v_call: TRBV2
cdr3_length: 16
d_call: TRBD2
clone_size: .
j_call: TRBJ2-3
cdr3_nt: TGTGCCAGCAGTCGGACTAGCGGGGGTTACACAGATACGCAGTATTTT
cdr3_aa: CASSRTSGGYTDTQYF

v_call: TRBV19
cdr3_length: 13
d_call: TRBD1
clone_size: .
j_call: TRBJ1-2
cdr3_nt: TGTGCCACCAAGGGACAGAGATACTATGGCTACACCTTC
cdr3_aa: CATKGQRYYGYTF

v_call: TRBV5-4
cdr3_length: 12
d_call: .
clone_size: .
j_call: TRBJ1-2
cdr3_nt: TGTGCCAGCAGTTGGGACAAATCTGGCTACACCTTC
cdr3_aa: CASSWDKSGYTF

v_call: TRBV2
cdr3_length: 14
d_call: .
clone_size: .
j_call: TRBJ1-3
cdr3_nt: TGTGCCAGCAGTCTCACGGGCTCTGGAAACACCATATATTTT
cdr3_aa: CASSLTGSGNTIYF

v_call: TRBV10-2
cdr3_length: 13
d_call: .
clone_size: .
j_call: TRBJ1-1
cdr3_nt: TGCGCCAGCAGCAAACAGGGAAACACTGAAGCTTTCTTT
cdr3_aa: CASSKQGNTEAFF

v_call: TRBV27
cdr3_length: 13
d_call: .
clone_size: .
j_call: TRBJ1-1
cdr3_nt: TGTGCCAGCAGTTTATCGAGGGCCACTGAAGCTTTCTTT
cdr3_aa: CASSLSRATEAFF

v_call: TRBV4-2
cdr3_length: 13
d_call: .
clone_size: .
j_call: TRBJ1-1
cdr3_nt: TGTGCCAGCAGCCAAGATCGGGGAACTGAAGCTTTCTTT
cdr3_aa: CASSQDRGTEAFF

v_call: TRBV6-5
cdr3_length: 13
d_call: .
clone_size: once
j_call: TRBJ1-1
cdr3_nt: TGTGCCAGCAGGAGGACATCGAACACTGAAGCTTTCTTT
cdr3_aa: CASRRTSNTEAFF

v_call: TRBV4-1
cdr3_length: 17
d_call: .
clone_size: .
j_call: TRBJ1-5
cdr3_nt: TGCGCCAGCAGCCAAGTGGGGGCAGGGACCAGTACCCAGCCCCAGCATTTT
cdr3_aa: CASSQVGAGTSTQPQHF

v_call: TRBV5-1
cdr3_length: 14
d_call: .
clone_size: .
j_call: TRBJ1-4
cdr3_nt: TGCGCCAGCAGCTTGGACAGATTGACTGAAAAACTGTTTTTT
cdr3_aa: CASSLDRLTEKLFF

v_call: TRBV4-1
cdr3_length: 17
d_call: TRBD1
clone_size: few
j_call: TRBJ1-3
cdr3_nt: TGCGCCAGCAGTCGACAGGGTTTGGTTATTGCTGGAAACACCATATATTTT
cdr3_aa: CASSRQGLVIAGNTIYF

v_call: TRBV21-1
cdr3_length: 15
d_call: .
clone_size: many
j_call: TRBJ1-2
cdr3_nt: TGTGCCAGCAGCAAGGGACAGGGGCCTAACTATGGCTACACCTTC
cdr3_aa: CASSKGQGPNYGYTF